Listed below are T cell receptor beta chains from one sample, sequenced in a study of cytomegalovirus exposure and HLA in healthy donors. Generated by immunoSEQ multiplex PCR, the TCRdb table keeps only in-frame clones and is missing some. The repertoire holds approximately 97,000 clones, around 73% seen once, with over 3.5% in the top ten. Specimen: PBMCs. These receptors were collected from a woman aged 40 to 49 in good health and CMV-seropositive. The CDR3 runs from the conserved cysteine through the conserved F or W. The D gene is left open where the match is weak. Clone size is given for some rows only: seen once, a few or many times, or a class if the clone is expanded.

TRBJ1-4 TRBD1 TRBV4-1 NA TGCGCCAGCAGACGACAGGGGGGTAATGAAAAACTGTTTTTT CASRRQGGNEKLFF
TRBJ2-2 NA TRBV29-1 NA TGCAGCGTCGACAGCTCGAACACCGGGGAGCTGTTTTTT CSVDSSNTGELFF
TRBJ1-1 NA TRBV5-1 NA TGCGCCAGCAGCTTGGACGAGGACAGAGCTTTCTTT CASSLDEDRAFF
TRBJ2-3 NA TRBV12-5 NA TGTGCTAGTGGTGCTAGCGGCACAGATACGCAGTATTTT CASGASGTDTQYF
TRBJ2-2 TRBD1 TRBV30 NA TGTGCCTGGAGTGTACCGGGACAGGTAGTTGACACCGGGGAGCTGTTTTTT CAWSVPGQVVDTGELFF
TRBJ1-1 NA TRBV19 NA TGTGCCAGTCGCCCTCCGACAGCGAACACTGAAGCTTTCTTT CASRPPTANTEAFF
TRBJ1-4 NA TRBV18 NA TGTGCCAGCTCACCAGTGCAGGGGTCGCAGGAAAAACTGTTTTTT CASSPVQGSQEKLFF
TRBJ2-7 TRBD2 TRBV4-2 NA TGTGCCAGCAGCCAAGGGAAGGTGGGGCTAGCGGCCAGCTCCTACGAGCAGTACTTC CASSQGKVGLAASSYEQYF
TRBJ1-1 NA TRBV7-9 NA TGTGCCAGCAGCTTACGGCAGGCAGGGTCCGAAGCTTTCTTT CASSLRQAGSEAFF
TRBJ2-1 NA TRBV29-1 NA TGCAGCGTTGAAGATCGGGGCGGGACCGCCTACAATGAGCAGTTCTTC CSVEDRGGTAYNEQFF
TRBJ2-7 TRBD1 TRBV19 few TGTGCCAGTAGTCCCAACCCAACAGGGGACGAGCAGTACTTC CASSPNPTGDEQYF
TRBJ2-7 TRBD2 TRBV2 few TGTGCCAGCAGTGACCCGTGGTCTAGCGGGACCGAGCAGTACTTC CASSDPWSSGTEQYF
TRBJ2-3 NA TRBV4-1 NA TGCGCCAGCAGCCGCTCGGGTAGTCGGGATACGCAGTATTTT CASSRSGSRDTQYF
TRBJ1-1 TRBD1 TRBV11-2 NA TGTGCCAGCAGCCCGATTACAGGGGGCGCTGGAGCTTTCTTT CASSPITGGAGAFF
TRBJ2-7 TRBD1 TRBV28 NA TGTGCCAGCAGTTTCTGGACAGGGAACTACGAGCAGTACTTC CASSFWTGNYEQYF
TRBJ2-7 TRBD1 TRBV9 NA TGTGCCAGCAGCGTAGGGGGGACAGGGCGCTACGAGCAGTACTTC CASSVGGTGRYEQYF
TRBJ2-3 NA TRBV5-1 NA TGCGCCAGCAGGCGGGGGCTCTCCACAGATACGCAGTATTTT CASRRGLSTDTQYF
TRBJ2-5 TRBD1 TRBV30 NA TGTGCCTGGAAACAGGGGAAACGGGAGACCCAGTACTTC CAWKQGKRETQYF
TRBJ2-6 TRBD2 TRBV4-2 NA TGTGCCAGCAGCCTGGGTGCGGGAGGTTTGAACTCTGGGGCCAACGTCCTGACTTTC CASSLGAGGLNSGANVLTF
TRBJ1-1 NA TRBV6-5 NA TGTGCCAGCAGGTCCTGGGAGGGTGACACTGAAGCTTTCTTT CASRSWEGDTEAFF
TRBJ1-1 NA TRBV11-2 NA TGTGCCAGCAGCCTACAGCCCGGCGACACTGAAGCTTTCTTT CASSLQPGDTEAFF
TRBJ1-4 TRBD1 TRBV5-4 NA TGTGCCAGCAGCGCCAGACAGGGGGGCAATGAAAAACTGTTTTTT CASSARQGGNEKLFF
TRBJ2-1 TRBD2 TRBV6-5 NA TGTGCCAGCAGTCTGGGACTAGCGGGAGTGGGTGAGCAGTTCTTC CASSLGLAGVGEQFF
TRBJ2-7 TRBD2 TRBV4-1 NA TGCGCCAGCAGCGTGCGGGAGAACTCCTACGAGCAGTACTTC CASSVRENSYEQYF
TRBJ1-1 NA TRBV30 NA TGTGCCTGGAGTGTCCGGGAGAACACTGAAGCTTTCTTT CAWSVRENTEAFF
TRBJ2-5 TRBD1 TRBV6-1 NA TGTGCCAGCAGCGGACAGGGGGCTAGAGGGGAGACCCAGTACTTC CASSGQGARGETQYF
TRBJ2-3 TRBD2 TRBV4-1 medium-sized TGCGCCAGCAGCCGAATCCTAGTGGCTAGCGGGAGTGATACGCAGTATTTT CASSRILVASGSDTQYF
TRBJ1-2 TRBD1 TRBV7-3 NA TGTGCCAGCAGCTCGCCGCGGACAGGGAAGGGTTACACCTTC CASSSPRTGKGYTF
TRBJ1-5 NA TRBV15 NA TGTGCCACCAGCATGGCGAGGGCAGGTCAGCCCCAGCATTTT CATSMARAGQPQHF
TRBJ1-4 NA TRBV7-6 NA TGTGCCAGCAGCTTAGAGGGCAGGGCAACTAATGAAAAACTGTTTTTT CASSLEGRATNEKLFF
TRBJ1-1 NA TRBV4-2 NA TGTGCCAGCAGCCGCTCCGTTTTGGGCCAGGGCGGCACTGAAGCTTTCTTT CASSRSVLGQGGTEAFF
TRBJ1-1 NA TRBV5-1 NA TGCGCCAGCAGCTTGGGATCAGGGAGCGGGGGAGCTTTCTTT CASSLGSGSGGAFF
TRBJ2-7 NA TRBV6-1 NA TGTGCCAGCAGCGTTCGGACTGAGGCCTACGAGCAGTACTTC CASSVRTEAYEQYF
TRBJ1-2 NA TRBV6-5 few TGTGCCAGCAGTTACTTCCCGGGGTCGGCCCGAGGCTACACCTTC CASSYFPGSARGYTF
TRBJ2-7 TRBD2 TRBV27 few TGTGCCAGCAGTTTTAGCGGGGCAGCCCAGTACTTC CASSFSGAAQYF